The clone carrying this TCR beta chain was found once. The antigen remains undetermined. TCRdb's table, derived via immunoSEQ multiplex PCR, lists solely in-frame clones and lacks some. The data contain around 130,000 clones, roughly 91% of them singletons. The CDR3 is made up of 15 amino acids. V was trimmed by 5 bases and J by 8 bases, leaving 19 bases between them. Germline loops: CDR1 SGHRS, CDR2 YFSETQ. This entry is derived from a study of T cell responses to AZD1222 COVID-19 vaccine. Whole-study context: Second-dose intervals of approximately 4 or approximately 12 weeks were pooled. Findings and limits, study-wide: Only a handful of AZD1222 recipients, six or seven in all, had baseline seropositivity. An increase in Spike-specific TCR breadth and depth was observed after two AZD1222 doses. Across spike, vaccine-associated CD4 TCRs were found, dominant at 160-218 and 743-854.

The chain joins TRBV5-1 to TRBJ1-4; weak D call: TRBD1 (5 bases). Sequenced here: peripheral blood, sampled on day 0 of AZD1222 vaccination. The sequence was collected from an adult in good health. CDR3 bases: TGCGCCAGCAGTCCCGGCGGGGGACGGGGGGAAAAACTGTTTTTT. It specifies CASSPGGGRGEKLFF.